Listed here is a single TCR beta chain. Antigen specificity is unknown. The data are from a study of molecular identifiers for immune sequencing clone quantification. Findings and caveats of the study: Under 1% of molecules in naive cells, but over 99% of effector molecules, belonged to clones above 20 RNA copies.

The sorting of naive CD8 T cells used the CD8+CD4-CCR7+CD45RA+ phenotype. The germline gives CDR1 LNHDA, CDR2 SQIVND (reference sequence). The CDR3 is 15 residues long. The germline V and J ends were trimmed by 3 bases and 0 bases, with 8 bases remaining between them. TCRdb passed the PCR reads through MiXCR, listing each CDR3 protein once. Of nearly 650,000 distinct CDR3 sequences listed, roughly 23% are singletons. The sequence derives from a human donor in good health. Some libraries in this study had Jurkat cell RNA spiked in. This chain joins TRBV19 and TRBJ2-2; D gene uncertain. The sample taken for sequencing was naive CD8+ T cells from blood, with Jurkat cell RNA spiked in. Subset here: FACS-sorted CD8+CD4-CCR7+CD45RA+ naive T cells. The CDR3 loop is CASSMYYANTGELFF. DNA of the CDR3: TGTGCCAGTAGTATGTACTACGCGAACACCGGGGAGCTGTTTTTT. The entire variable domain, with the rest obtained from reference TRBV19 and TRBJ2-2, is as follows: DGGITQSPKYLFRKEGQNVTLSCEQNLNHDAMYWYRQDPGQGLRLIYYSQIVNDFQKGDIAEGYSVSREKKESFPLTVTSAQKNPTAFYLCASSMYYANTGELFFGEGSRLTVL.